This T cell receptor beta chain comes out of a study of blood T cell repertoires in COVID-19. Trimming removed 5 bases from V and 0 bases from J, with 8 bases in between. CDR1 is ENHRY, CDR2 SYGVKD, per germline. The CDR3 length is 14 residues. The data were produced by immunoSEQ multiplex PCR, yet TCRdb's version contains in-frame clones alone and is incomplete. The table includes some 200,000 clones, more than 80% detected once. This sequence was found in a woman aged 40 to 50 with COVID-19, enrolled during active disease. Sample: peripheral blood. This chain connects TRBV10-3 to TRBJ1-5, with D maybe TRBD1 (5 bases). DNA of the CDR3: TGTGCCATCAGTTTGGACAATAGCAATCAGCCCCAGCATTTT. This translates into CAISLDNSNQPQHF.